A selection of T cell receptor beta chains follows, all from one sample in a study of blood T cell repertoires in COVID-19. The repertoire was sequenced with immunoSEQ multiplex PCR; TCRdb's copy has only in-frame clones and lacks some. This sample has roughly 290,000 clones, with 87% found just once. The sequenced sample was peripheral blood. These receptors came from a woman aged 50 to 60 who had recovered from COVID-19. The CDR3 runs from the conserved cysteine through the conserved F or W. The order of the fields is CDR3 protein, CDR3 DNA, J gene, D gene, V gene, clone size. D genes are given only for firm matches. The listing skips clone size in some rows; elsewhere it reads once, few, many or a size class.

CASSVAGGSYNEQFF | TGTGCCAGCAGCGTAGCGGGGGGCTCCTACAATGAGCAGTTCTTC | TRBJ2-1 | TRBD2 | TRBV9 | NA
CASSLGAGVNEQFF | TGTGCCAGCAGCTTAGGAGCGGGAGTCAATGAGCAGTTCTTC | TRBJ2-1 | TRBD2 | TRBV7-3 | once
CSVEQGQDTEAFF | TGCAGCGTGGAACAGGGGCAGGACACTGAAGCTTTCTTT | TRBJ1-1 | TRBD1 | TRBV29-1 | once
CASSWLDSRTYEQYF | TGCGCCAGCAGCTGGCTGGACTCCCGCACCTACGAGCAGTACTTC | TRBJ2-7 | NA | TRBV5-1 | NA
CASQTGGPTGELFF | TGTGCCAGTCAGACCGGGGGGCCCACCGGGGAGCTGTTTTTT | TRBJ2-2 | NA | TRBV6-5 | NA
CASSQRLAGVSVNEQFF | TGTGCCAGCAGTCAAAGACTAGCGGGGGTCTCGGTCAATGAGCAGTTCTTC | TRBJ2-1 | TRBD2 | TRBV6-6 | NA
CASSLGREDYNEQFF | TGTGCCAGCAGCTTAGGACGGGAAGACTACAATGAGCAGTTCTTC | TRBJ2-1 | NA | TRBV7-9 | NA
CASSIMAGNQPQHF | TGTGCCAGTAGTATTATGGCAGGGAATCAGCCCCAGCATTTT | TRBJ1-5 | NA | TRBV19 | few
CASTYVEVSQPQHF | TGTGCCAGCACCTACGTGGAGGTGAGTCAGCCCCAGCATTTT | TRBJ1-5 | NA | TRBV28 | NA
CAISGLRGGSETQYF | TGTGCCATCAGTGGTCTGCGGGGGGGCTCAGAGACCCAGTACTTC | TRBJ2-5 | TRBD2 | TRBV10-3 | NA
CASSLTGQGNQPQHF | TGTGCCAGCAGCTTGACGGGACAGGGGAATCAGCCCCAGCATTTT | TRBJ1-5 | TRBD1 | TRBV5-5 | once
CASSFGLAASYEQYF | TGTGCCAGCAGTTTTGGACTAGCGGCCTCCTACGAGCAGTACTTC | TRBJ2-7 | TRBD2 | TRBV6-5 | NA
CASSGPLGGRAVGEQYF | TGTGCCAGCAGTGGGCCCTTAGGCGGGAGGGCCGTTGGCGAGCAGTACTTC | TRBJ2-7 | TRBD2 | TRBV28 | NA
CASSLAVGSGSYEQYF | TGTGCCAGCAGCTTGGCCGTTGGGAGCGGGAGCTACGAGCAGTACTTC | TRBJ2-7 | TRBD2 | TRBV5-8 | NA
CATSRVSSGGGGTQYF | TGTGCCACCAGCAGAGTATCTAGCGGGGGGGGTGGTACGCAGTATTTT | TRBJ2-3 | TRBD2 | TRBV15 | NA
CSVIPGKGGAEAFF | TGCAGCGTTATTCCGGGCAAAGGGGGAGCTGAAGCTTTCTTT | TRBJ1-1 | NA | TRBV29-1 | once
CASSPTSVKETQYF | TGTGCCAGCAGCCCCACTTCGGTGAAAGAGACCCAGTACTTC | TRBJ2-5 | NA | TRBV7-2 | NA
CASSQDINYGYTF | TGCGCCAGCAGCCAAGACATTAACTATGGCTACACCTTC | TRBJ1-2 | NA | TRBV4-1 | NA
CASSFQGTDYGYTF | TGTGCCAGCAGCTTTCAGGGTACGGACTATGGCTACACCTTC | TRBJ1-2 | NA | TRBV7-2 | NA
CASRDQGSTNEKLFF | TGTGCCAGCAGGGATCAGGGATCAACTAATGAAAAACTGTTTTTT | TRBJ1-4 | NA | TRBV5-4 | NA
CASSYSGISTDTQYF | TGTGCCAGCAGCTATAGCGGGATAAGCACAGATACGCAGTATTTT | TRBJ2-3 | TRBD2 | TRBV7-2 | few
CASSQDRALEQFF | TGCGCCAGCAGCCAAGATCGAGCGCTGGAGCAGTTCTTC | TRBJ2-1 | NA | TRBV4-1 | few
CASSIGRGSTEAFF | TGTGCCAGTAGTATAGGACGGGGGAGCACTGAAGCTTTCTTT | TRBJ1-1 | NA | TRBV19 | NA
CASSEAHGVHEQYF | TGTGCCAGCAGTGAAGCGCACGGGGTCCACGAGCAGTACTTC | TRBJ2-7 | NA | TRBV2 | NA